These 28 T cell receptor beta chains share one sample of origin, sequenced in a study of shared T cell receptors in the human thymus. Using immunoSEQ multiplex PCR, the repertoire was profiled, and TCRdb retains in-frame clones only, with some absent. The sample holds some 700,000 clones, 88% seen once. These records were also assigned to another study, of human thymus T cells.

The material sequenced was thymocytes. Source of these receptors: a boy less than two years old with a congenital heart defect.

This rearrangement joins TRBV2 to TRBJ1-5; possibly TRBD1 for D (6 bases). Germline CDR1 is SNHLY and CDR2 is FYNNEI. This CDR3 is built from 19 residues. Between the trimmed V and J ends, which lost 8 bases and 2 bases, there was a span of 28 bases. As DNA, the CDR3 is TGTGCCAGCGGCCGGAGGACAGATGATACGGGGAGACGCAATCAGCCCCAGCATTTT. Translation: CASGRRTDDTGRRNQPQHF.

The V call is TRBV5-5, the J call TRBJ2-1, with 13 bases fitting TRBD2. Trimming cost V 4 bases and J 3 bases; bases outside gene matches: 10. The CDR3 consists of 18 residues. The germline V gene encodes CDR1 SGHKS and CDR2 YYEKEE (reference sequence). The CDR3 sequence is CASSREGLAGPHYNEQFF. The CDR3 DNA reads TGTGCCAGCAGCCGGGAGGGACTAGCGGGACCCCACTACAATGAGCAGTTCTTC.

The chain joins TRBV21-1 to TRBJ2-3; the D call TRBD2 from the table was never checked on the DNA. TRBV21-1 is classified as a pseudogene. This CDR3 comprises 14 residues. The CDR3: CASQRIGRTDTQYF. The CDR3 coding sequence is TGTGCCAGCCAGCGAATCGGGAGGACAGATACGCAGTATTTT.

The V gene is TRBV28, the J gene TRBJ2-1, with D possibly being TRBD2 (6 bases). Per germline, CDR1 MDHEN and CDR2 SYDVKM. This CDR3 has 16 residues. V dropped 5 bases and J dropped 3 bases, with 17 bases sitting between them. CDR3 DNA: TGTGCCAGCAGTCCTCGACGTAGCGGTTACTACAATGAGCAGTTCTTC. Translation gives CASSPRRSGYYNEQFF.

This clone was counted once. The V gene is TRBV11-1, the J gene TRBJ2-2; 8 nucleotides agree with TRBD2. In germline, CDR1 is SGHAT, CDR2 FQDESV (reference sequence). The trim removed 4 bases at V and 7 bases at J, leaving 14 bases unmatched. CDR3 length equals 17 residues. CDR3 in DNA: TGTGCCAGCAGCTGGGGACTAGAGCGATTGGTGAGCGGGGAGCTGTTTTTT. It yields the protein CASSWGLERLVSGELFF. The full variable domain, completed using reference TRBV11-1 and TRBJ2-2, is EAEVAQSPRYKITEKSQAVAFWCDPISGHATLYWYRQILGQGPELLVQFQDESVVDDSQLPKDRFSAERLKGVDSTLKIQPAELGDSAMYLCASSWGLERLVSGELFFGEGSRLTVL.

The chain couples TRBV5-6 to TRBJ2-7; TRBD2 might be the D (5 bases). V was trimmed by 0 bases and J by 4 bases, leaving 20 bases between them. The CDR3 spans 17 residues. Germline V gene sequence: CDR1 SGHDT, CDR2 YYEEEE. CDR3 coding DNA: TGTGCCAGCAGCTTGGGGAGAAGAGCGGAGATTCTATACGAGCAGTACTTC. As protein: CASSLGRRAEILYEQYF.

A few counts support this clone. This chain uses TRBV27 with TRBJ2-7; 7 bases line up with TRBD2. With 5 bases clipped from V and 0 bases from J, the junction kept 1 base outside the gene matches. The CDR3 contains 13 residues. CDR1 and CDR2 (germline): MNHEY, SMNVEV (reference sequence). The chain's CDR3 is CASSSGASYEQYF. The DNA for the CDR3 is TGTGCCAGCAGTAGCGGGGCCTCCTACGAGCAGTACTTC.

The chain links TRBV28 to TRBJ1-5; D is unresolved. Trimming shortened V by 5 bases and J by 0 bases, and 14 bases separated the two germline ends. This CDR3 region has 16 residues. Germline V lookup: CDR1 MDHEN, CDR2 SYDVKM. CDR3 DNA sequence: TGTGCCAGCAGTCCCCCGACACTCCTTAGCAATCAGCCCCAGCATTTT. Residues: CASSPPTLLSNQPQHF.

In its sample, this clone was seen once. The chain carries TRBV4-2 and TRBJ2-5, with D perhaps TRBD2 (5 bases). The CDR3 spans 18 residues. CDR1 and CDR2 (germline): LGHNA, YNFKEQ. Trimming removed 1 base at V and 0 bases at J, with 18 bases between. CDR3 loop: CASSQGVQVGGHQETQYF. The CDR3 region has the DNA TGTGCCAGCAGCCAAGGGGTCCAAGTTGGCGGGCACCAAGAGACCCAGTACTTC.

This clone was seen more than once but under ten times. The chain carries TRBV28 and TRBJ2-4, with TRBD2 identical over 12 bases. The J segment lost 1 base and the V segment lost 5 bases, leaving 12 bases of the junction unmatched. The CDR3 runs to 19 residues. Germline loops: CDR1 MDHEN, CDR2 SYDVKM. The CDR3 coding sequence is TGTGCCAGCAGTCGGACACTAGCGGGAGGAGGGGAGGCCAAAAACATTCAGTACTTC. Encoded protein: CASSRTLAGGGEAKNIQYF.

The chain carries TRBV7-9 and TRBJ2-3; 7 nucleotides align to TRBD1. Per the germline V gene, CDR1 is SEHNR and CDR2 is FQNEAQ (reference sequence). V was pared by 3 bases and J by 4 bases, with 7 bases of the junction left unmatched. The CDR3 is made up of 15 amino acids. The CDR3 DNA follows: TGTGCCAGCAGCTTTGACAGGGTTCGCGCAGATACGCAGTATTTT. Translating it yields CASSFDRVRADTQYF. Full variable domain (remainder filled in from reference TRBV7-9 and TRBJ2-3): DTGVSQNPRHKITKRGQNVTFRCDPISEHNRLYWYRQTLGQGPEFLTYFQNEAQLEKSRLLSDRFSAERPKGSFSTLEIQRTEQGDSAMYLCASSFDRVRADTQYFGPGTRLTVL.

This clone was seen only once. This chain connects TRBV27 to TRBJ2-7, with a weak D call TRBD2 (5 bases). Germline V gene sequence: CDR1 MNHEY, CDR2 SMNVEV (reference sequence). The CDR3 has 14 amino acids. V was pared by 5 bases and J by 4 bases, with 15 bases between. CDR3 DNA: TGTGCCAGCAGTCCGTTTACTAGTGGGTACGAGCAGTACTTC. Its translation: CASSPFTSGYEQYF.

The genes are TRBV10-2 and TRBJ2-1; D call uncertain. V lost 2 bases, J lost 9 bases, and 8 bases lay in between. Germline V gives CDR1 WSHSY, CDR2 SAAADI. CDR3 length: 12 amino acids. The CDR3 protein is CASSEPSVEQFF. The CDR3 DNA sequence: TGCGCCAGCAGTGAGCCGAGTGTTGAGCAGTTCTTC.

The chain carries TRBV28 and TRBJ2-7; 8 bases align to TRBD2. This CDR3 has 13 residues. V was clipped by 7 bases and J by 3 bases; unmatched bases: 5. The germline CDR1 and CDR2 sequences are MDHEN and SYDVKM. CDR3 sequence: CASTRRGGYEQYF. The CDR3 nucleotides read TGTGCCAGCACCAGACGGGGGGGCTACGAGCAGTACTTC.

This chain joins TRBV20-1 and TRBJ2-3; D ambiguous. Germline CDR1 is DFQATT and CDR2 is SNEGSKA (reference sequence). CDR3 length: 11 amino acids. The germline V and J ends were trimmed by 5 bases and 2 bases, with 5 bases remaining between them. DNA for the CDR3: TGCAGTGCTCACTACACAGATACGCAGTATTTT. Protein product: CSAHYTDTQYF.

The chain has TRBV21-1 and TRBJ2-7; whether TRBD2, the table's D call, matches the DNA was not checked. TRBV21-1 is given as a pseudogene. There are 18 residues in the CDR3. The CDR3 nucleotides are TGTGCCAGCAGCAAAGGGGCAGGAACGAGCGGGTCCTCCTACGAGCAGTACTTC. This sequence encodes CASSKGAGTSGSSYEQYF.

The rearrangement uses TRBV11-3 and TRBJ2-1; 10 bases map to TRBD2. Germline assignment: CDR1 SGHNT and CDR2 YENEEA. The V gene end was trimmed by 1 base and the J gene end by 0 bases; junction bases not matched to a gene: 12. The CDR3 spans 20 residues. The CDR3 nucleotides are TGTGCCAGCAGCTTAGGTTCCCCGGGACTAGCGCTCACCTCCTACAATGAGCAGTTCTTC. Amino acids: CASSLGSPGLALTSYNEQFF. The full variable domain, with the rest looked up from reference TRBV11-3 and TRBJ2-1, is EAGVVQSPRYKIIEKKQPVAFWCNPISGHNTLYWYLQNLGQGPELLIRYENEEAVDDSQLPKDRFSAERLKGVDSTLKIQPAELGDSAVYLCASSLGSPGLALTSYNEQFFGPGTRLTVL.

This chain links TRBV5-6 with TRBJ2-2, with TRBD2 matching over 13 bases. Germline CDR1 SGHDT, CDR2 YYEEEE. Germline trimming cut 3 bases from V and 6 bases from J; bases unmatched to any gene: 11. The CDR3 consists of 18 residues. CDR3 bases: TGTGCCAGCAGCTCGATCCGACTAGCGGGAGGTTGGGCCGGGGAGCTGTTTTTT. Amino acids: CASSSIRLAGGWAGELFF.

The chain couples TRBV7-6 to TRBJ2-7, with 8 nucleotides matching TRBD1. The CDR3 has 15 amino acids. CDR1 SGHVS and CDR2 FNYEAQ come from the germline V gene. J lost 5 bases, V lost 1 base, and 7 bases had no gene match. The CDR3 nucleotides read TGTGCCAGCAGCTTAGTCGGACAGGGTCGGAACGAGCAGTACTTC. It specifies CASSLVGQGRNEQYF.

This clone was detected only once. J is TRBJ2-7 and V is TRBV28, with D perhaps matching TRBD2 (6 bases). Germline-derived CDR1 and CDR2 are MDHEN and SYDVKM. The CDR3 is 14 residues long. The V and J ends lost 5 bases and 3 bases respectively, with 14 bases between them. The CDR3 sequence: CASSRRLVFYEQYF. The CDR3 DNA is TGTGCCAGCAGTCGTCGACTAGTCTTCTACGAGCAGTACTTC.

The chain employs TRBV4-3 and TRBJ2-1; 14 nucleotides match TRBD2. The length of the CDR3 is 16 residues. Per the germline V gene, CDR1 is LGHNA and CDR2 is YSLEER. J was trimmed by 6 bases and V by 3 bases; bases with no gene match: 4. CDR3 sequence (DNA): TGCGCCAGCAGCCAGACTAGCGGGAGGGCCCGCAATGAGCAGTTCTTC. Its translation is CASSQTSGRARNEQFF.

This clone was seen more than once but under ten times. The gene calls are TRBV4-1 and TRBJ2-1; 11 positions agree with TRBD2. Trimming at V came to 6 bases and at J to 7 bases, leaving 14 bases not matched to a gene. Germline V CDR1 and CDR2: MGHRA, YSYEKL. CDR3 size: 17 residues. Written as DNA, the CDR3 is TGCGCCAGCAGTCCACTTAGCGGGAGGGCGAATGGGAATGAGCAGTTCTTC. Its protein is CASSPLSGRANGNEQFF.

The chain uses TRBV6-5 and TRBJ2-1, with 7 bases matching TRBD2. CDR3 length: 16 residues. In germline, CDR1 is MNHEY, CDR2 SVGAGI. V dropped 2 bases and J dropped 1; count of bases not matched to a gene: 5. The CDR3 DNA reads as TGTGCCAGCAGTTACAAGCGGGATAAGTCCTACAATGAGCAGTTCTTC. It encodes CASSYKRDKSYNEQFF.

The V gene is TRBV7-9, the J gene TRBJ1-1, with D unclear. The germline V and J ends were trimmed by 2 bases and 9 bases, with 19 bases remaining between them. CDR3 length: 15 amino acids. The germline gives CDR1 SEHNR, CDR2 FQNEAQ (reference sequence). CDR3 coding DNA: TGTGCCAGCAGCTTATATCCCCTGTTTTCGACTAAAGCTTTCTTT. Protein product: CASSLYPLFSTKAFF.

For the CDR3, the DNA is TGTGCCAGTAGTATAAGGGACCGGGACTACCCTTACAATGAGCAGTTCTTC. It yields the protein CASSIRDRDYPYNEQFF. The rearrangement joins TRBV19 to TRBJ2-1, with 7 nucleotides matching TRBD2. The CDR3 is made up of 17 amino acids. Per germline, CDR1 LNHDA and CDR2 SQIVND (reference sequence). J gave up 4 bases and V 2 bases, and 11 bases lay outside the gene matches.

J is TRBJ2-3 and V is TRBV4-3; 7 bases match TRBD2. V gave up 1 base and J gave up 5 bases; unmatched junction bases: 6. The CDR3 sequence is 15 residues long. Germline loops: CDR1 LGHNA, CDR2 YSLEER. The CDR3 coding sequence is TGCGCCAGCAGCCAAGCAGGCGGGAGTGGAGATACGCAGTATTTT. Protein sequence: CASSQAGGSGDTQYF.

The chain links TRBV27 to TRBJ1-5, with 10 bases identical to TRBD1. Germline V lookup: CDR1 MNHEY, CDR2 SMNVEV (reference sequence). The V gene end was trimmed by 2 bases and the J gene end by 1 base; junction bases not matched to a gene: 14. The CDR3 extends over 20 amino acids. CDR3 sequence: CASSLAAKGTGELSNQPQHF. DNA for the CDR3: TGTGCCAGCAGTTTAGCCGCAAAAGGGACAGGGGAGCTCAGCAATCAGCCCCAGCATTTT.

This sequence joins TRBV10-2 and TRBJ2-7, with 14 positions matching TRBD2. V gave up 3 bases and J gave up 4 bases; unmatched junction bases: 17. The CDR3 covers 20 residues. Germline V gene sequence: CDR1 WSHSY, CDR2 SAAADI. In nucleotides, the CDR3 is TGCGCCAGCAGTGACTTTAGACTAGCGGGAGGGCCTCTGAAGCTATACGAGCAGTACTTC. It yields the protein CASSDFRLAGGPLKLYEQYF.